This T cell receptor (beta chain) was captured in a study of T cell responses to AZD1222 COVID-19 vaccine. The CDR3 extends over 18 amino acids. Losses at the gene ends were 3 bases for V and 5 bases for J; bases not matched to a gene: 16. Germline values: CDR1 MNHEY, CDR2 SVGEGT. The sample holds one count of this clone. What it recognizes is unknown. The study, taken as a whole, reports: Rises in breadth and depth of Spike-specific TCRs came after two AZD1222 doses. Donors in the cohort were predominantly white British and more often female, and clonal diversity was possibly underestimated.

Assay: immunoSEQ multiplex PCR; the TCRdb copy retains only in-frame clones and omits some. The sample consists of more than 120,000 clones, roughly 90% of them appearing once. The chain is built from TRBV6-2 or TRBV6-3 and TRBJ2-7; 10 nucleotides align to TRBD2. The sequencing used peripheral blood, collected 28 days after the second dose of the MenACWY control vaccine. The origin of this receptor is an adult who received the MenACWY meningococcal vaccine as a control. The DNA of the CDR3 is TGTGCCAGCAGTTATAGGCTAGCGGGAGAGTCCCAGTGGGACGAGCAGTACTTC. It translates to CASSYRLAGESQWDEQYF.